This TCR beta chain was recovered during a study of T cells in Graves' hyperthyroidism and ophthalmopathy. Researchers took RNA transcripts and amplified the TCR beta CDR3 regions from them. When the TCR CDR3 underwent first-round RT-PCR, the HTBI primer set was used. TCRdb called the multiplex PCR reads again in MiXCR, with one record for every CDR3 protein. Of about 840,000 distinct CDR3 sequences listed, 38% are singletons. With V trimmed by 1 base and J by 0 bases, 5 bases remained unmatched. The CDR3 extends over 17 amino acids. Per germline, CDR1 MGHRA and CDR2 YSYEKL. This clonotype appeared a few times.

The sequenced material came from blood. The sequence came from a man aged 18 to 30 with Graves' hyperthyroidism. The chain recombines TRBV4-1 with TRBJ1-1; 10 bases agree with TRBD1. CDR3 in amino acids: CASSQVGGQGMNTEAFF. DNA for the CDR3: TGCGCCAGCAGCCAAGTGGGGGGACAGGGGATGAACACTGAAGCTTTCTTT.